Presented here are 8 T cell receptor beta chains from one specimen sequenced in a study of response to subunit inactivated influenza vaccine. Each CDR3 protein gets one entry after TCRdb re-called the RT-PCR reads with MiXCR. The table has more than 600,000 distinct CDR3 sequences, around a sixth seen once; the top ten hold under 13%. Sequenced material: PBMCs from blood, taken roughly 5 days after vaccination. These TCRs come from a man over 45 who received an inactivated influenza vaccine.

The chain combines TRBV10-3 with TRBJ2-7; 11 positions match TRBD2. The CDR3 spans 16 residues. CDR1 and CDR2 (germline): ENHRY, SYGVKD. After removal of 2 bases from V and 5 bases from J, the junction contained 8 bases not matched to a gene. The CDR3 DNA reads TGTGCCATCAGTGAGAGACTTACTAGCGGGAGCGACGAGCAGTACTTC. Translated, it gives CAISERLTSGSDEQYF.

This clonotype has only a few counts. The chain joins TRBV12-3 or TRBV12-4 to TRBJ1-5, with D uncertain. Trimming took off 5 bases at V and 5 bases at J, with 13 bases between the two ends. CDR3 length equals 14 residues. The CDR3 nucleotides are TGTGCCAGCAGTCCCACTCTTGGGGATCAGCCCCAGCATTTT. Translated, it gives CASSPTLGDQPQHF.

The rearrangement joins TRBV20-1 to TRBJ2-1; D ambiguous. CDR1 is DFQATT and CDR2 is SNEGSKA in the germline V gene (reference sequence). V gave up 6 bases and J gave up 7 bases, with 10 bases separating them. The length of the CDR3 is 11 residues. The CDR3 region has the DNA TGCAGTGCCCTCCCCAGGAATGAGCAGTTCTTC. Translation gives CSALPRNEQFF.

The chain carries TRBV15 and TRBJ2-2, with a weak D call TRBD1 (6 bases). CDR3 length: 15 residues. Trimming stripped 0 bases from V and 4 bases from J, with 9 bases between. Germline V gene sequence: CDR1 LNHNV, CDR2 YYDKDF (reference sequence). The CDR3 bases are TGTGCCACCAGCAGAGATCCACAGGGCACCGGGGAGCTGTTTTTT. Translating gives CATSRDPQGTGELFF.

This chain's CDR3 is CSAPGQGGYEQYF. The DNA of the CDR3 is TGCAGTGCACCCGGGCAGGGGGGCTACGAGCAGTACTTC. The V and J genes are TRBV20-1 and TRBJ2-7; TRBD1 might be the D (7 bases). From germline, CDR1 is DFQATT and CDR2 SNEGSKA (reference sequence). The germline V and J ends were trimmed by 6 bases and 3 bases, with 15 bases remaining between them. The CDR3 length is 13 residues.

The sample holds many counts of this clonotype. The V gene is TRBV10-3, the J gene TRBJ2-7; D is uncertain. The germline V gene has CDR1 ENHRY and CDR2 SYGVKD. CDR3 length: 13 residues. The V gene lost 3 bases and the J gene lost 9 bases, with 15 bases spanning the gap. The DNA of the CDR3 is TGTGCCATCAGTGATTCAGAGGAGATAGGGCAGTACTTC. Translation: CAISDSEEIGQYF.

This clonotype was seen only a few times. This rearrangement joins TRBV6-5 to TRBJ2-3; perhaps TRBD2 as D (5 bases). Trimming removed 0 bases at V and 7 bases at J, with 11 bases between. Germline V CDR1 and CDR2: MNHEY, SVGAGI. The CDR3 loop spans 14 amino acids. The CDR3 protein is CASSYSTTKNTQYF. The DNA for the CDR3 is TGTGCCAGCAGTTACTCCACGACTAAAAATACGCAGTATTTT.

This clonotype appeared a few times. The chain carries TRBV20-1 and TRBJ2-7; a weak D match, TRBD1 (6 bases). Germline V CDR1 and CDR2: DFQATT, SNEGSKA (reference sequence). This CDR3 comprises 14 residues. V was trimmed by 6 bases and J by 9 bases, leaving 24 bases between them. CDR3 protein: CSALTGQNLRGQYF. The CDR3 nucleotides read TGCAGTGCCCTTACCGGACAGAACCTACGAGGGCAGTACTTC.